This passage covers 21 T cell receptor beta chains from one sample sequenced in a study of T-cell reconstitution after alpha-beta-depleted transplantation in children. TCRbeta library construction was performed incorporating unique molecular identifiers. TCRdb recomputed calls from the PCR reads with MiXCR, one row per CDR3 protein. The top ten hold 2% to 3% of the sample, which has about 500,000 distinct CDR3 sequences, about 30% seen once. The sequencing here drew on PBMCs from the stem cell graft donor, taken from the stem cell graft. These receptors came from a human donor who donated a stem cell graft to a child with aplastic anemia.

This clonotype was recorded at least ten times. The genes are TRBV6-2 or TRBV6-3 and TRBJ1-2; D ambiguous. Trimming removed 1 base at V and 6 bases at J, with 6 bases between. This CDR3 has 12 amino acids. CDR1 and CDR2 from the germline V gene are MNHEY and SVGEGT. CDR3 region: CASSYFGDGYTF. The DNA of the CDR3 is TGTGCCAGCAGTTACTTCGGGGATGGCTACACCTTC.

In this sample, this clonotype turned up a few times. This sequence joins TRBV20-1 and TRBJ1-2; the D gene is possibly TRBD1 (6 bases). This CDR3 contains 12 residues. The ends were cut back, 5 bases at V and 9 bases at J, with 16 bases in the middle. The germline V gene encodes CDR1 DFQATT and CDR2 SNEGSKA (reference sequence). The CDR3 sequence is CSAEQGARSYTF. The CDR3 nucleotides are TGCAGTGCTGAACAGGGTGCGAGGAGCTACACCTTC.

V gene TRBV5-6 combines with J gene TRBJ2-7; the D is unclear. The CDR3 is made up of 13 amino acids. Looked up from germline, CDR1 is SGHDT and CDR2 is YYEEEE. Between the trimmed V and J ends, which lost 6 bases and 2 bases, there was a span of 12 bases. In nucleotides, the CDR3 is TGTGCCAGCACCCAGAGGAGCGCCTACGAGCAGTACTTC. This codes for CASTQRSAYEQYF.

This clonotype showed up just a few times. This chain joins TRBV12-3 or TRBV12-4 and TRBJ2-7; no clear D gene. V was shortened by 5 bases and J by 2 bases, with 13 bases between the two germline ends. CDR3 length: 14 residues. The CDR3: CASSRSGSPYEQYV. The CDR3 coding sequence is TGTGCCAGCAGTCGCTCCGGGTCCCCCTACGAGCAGTACGTC.

The rearrangement links TRBV11-2 to TRBJ2-2, with D possibly TRBD2 on 6 matching bases. The CDR3 runs 15 residues. The V gene's germline CDR1 is SGHAT and CDR2 FQNNGV. The V end lost 1 base, the J end lost 3 bases, and 9 bases lay between the germline ends. CDR3 bases: TGTGCCAGCAGCTTAGGACTAGGGGACACCGGGGAGCTGTTTTTT. This encodes CASSLGLGDTGELFF.

This chain uses TRBV12-3 or TRBV12-4 with TRBJ1-1; 7 bases map to TRBD1. This CDR3 has 15 residues. The ends lost 5 bases at V and 0 bases at J; junction bases unmatched: 6. Here the CDR3 reads CASSATGTVNTEAFF. DNA for the CDR3: TGTGCCAGCAGTGCCACCGGGACAGTGAACACTGAAGCTTTCTTT.

CDR3 region: CASSLLQQGGDGYTF. The CDR3 DNA reads TGTGCCAGCAGCTTACTACAACAGGGAGGAGATGGCTACACCTTC. The chain joins TRBV7-9 to TRBJ1-2, with TRBD1 as a possible D gene (6 bases). V lost 2 bases to trimming and J lost 6 bases, with 16 bases between them. The CDR3 loop spans 15 amino acids. Germline CDR1 and CDR2: SEHNR and FQNEAQ (reference sequence).

The chain has TRBV7-2 and TRBJ2-1; a possible D gene is TRBD1 (6 bases). There are 14 residues in the CDR3. CDR1 is SGHTA and CDR2 is FQGNSA in the germline V gene. Trimming removed 5 bases from V and 7 bases from J, with 15 bases in between. The chain's CDR3 is CASSPTARGNEQFF. For the CDR3, the DNA is TGTGCCAGCAGCCCGACCGCTAGGGGGAATGAGCAGTTCTTC. The variable domain in full, with the rest retrieved from reference TRBV7-2 and TRBJ2-1, is GAGVSQSPSNKVTEKGKDVELRCDPISGHTALYWYRQSLGQGLEFLIYFQGNSAPDKSGLPSDRFSAERTGGSVSTLTIQRTQQEDSAVYLCASSPTARGNEQFFGPGTRLTVL.

This clonotype was seen a few times. The chain is built from TRBV10-1 and TRBJ2-3; 7 bases fit TRBD2. The CDR3 loop spans 16 amino acids. Looked up from germline, CDR1 is WNHNN and CDR2 is SYGVQD (reference sequence). Trimming at V came to 3 bases and at J to 4 bases, leaving 10 bases not matched to a gene. CDR3 protein: CASSEWSGGEADTQYF. DNA of the CDR3: TGCGCCAGCAGTGAATGGTCGGGAGGTGAGGCAGATACGCAGTATTTT.

This chain uses TRBV14 with TRBJ2-1, with 7 bases aligning to TRBD2. Losses at the gene ends were 4 bases for V and 0 bases for J; bases not matched to a gene: 6. Germline V gene lookup returns CDR1 SGHDN and CDR2 FVKESK. The CDR3 loop spans 16 amino acids. Written as DNA, the CDR3 is TGTGCCAGCAGCCGAGAGCGGGGCAGCTCCTACAATGAGCAGTTCTTC. As protein: CASSRERGSSYNEQFF.

The chain is built from TRBV28 and TRBJ1-2; 8 bases are shared with TRBD1. Germline V gene sequence: CDR1 MDHEN, CDR2 SYDVKM. V lost 6 bases to trimming and J lost 8 bases; unmatched junction nucleotides: 14. CDR3 length equals 15 residues. Here the CDR3 reads CASRLPRGLTRGYTF. DNA for the CDR3: TGTGCCAGCAGGCTTCCCAGGGGGCTCACACGAGGCTACACCTTC.

The CDR3 loop is CASSFGSGRGEQYV. CDR3 coding DNA: TGTGCCAGCAGCTTTGGGAGCGGGAGGGGAGAGCAGTACGTC. This chain joins TRBV7-9 and TRBJ2-7; TRBD2 aligns across 10 bases. The J segment lost 7 bases and the V segment lost 3 bases, leaving 6 bases of the junction unmatched. The CDR3 covers 14 residues. Germline CDR1 and CDR2: SEHNR and FQNEAQ (reference sequence).

The V call is TRBV29-1, the J call TRBJ2-1; D is undetermined. The CDR3 contains 14 residues. V lost 3 bases and J lost 2, with 11 bases in between. Germline-derived CDR1 and CDR2 are SQVTM and ANQGSEA. The CDR3 here is CSVEPAHAYNEQFF. CDR3 coding DNA: TGCAGCGTTGAGCCCGCCCACGCCTACAATGAGCAGTTCTTC.

This clonotype has a handful of counts. As DNA, the CDR3 is TGTGCCAGCGGGGAATACCCCTACGAGCAGTACGTC. This codes for CASGEYPYEQYV. The rearrangement links TRBV6-6 to TRBJ2-7; D gene unclear. Trimming shortened V by 8 bases and J by 2 bases, and 10 bases separated the two germline ends. The CDR3 spans 12 residues. Looked up from germline, CDR1 is MNHNY and CDR2 is SVGAGI (reference sequence).

The chain uses TRBV6-2 or TRBV6-3 and TRBJ2-7, with 7 nucleotides matching TRBD1. Germline-derived CDR1 and CDR2 are MNHEY and SVGEGT. The V and J ends lost 6 bases and 3 bases, in that order; junction bases with no gene match: 5. The CDR3 runs to 13 residues. DNA for the CDR3: TGTGCCAGCAGCCGGGACAGCCGCTACGAGCAGTACTTC. Amino acids: CASSRDSRYEQYF.

This clonotype was picked up a small number of times. This sequence joins TRBV27 and TRBJ2-5; no firm D call. CDR3 length equals 15 residues. CDR1 is MNHEY, CDR2 SMNVEV, per germline (reference sequence). Trimming stripped 0 bases from V and 5 bases from J, with 13 bases between. The CDR3 loop reads CASSLSIGNLETQYF. Written as DNA, the CDR3 is TGTGCCAGCAGTTTATCGATAGGGAATCTGGAGACCCAGTACTTC.

The count of this clonotype is one. The V call is TRBV7-2, the J call TRBJ1-1, with D unclear. The CDR3 loop spans 14 amino acids. CDR1 is SGHTA, CDR2 FQGNSA, per germline. V was pared by 5 bases and J by 1 base, with 11 bases between. The CDR3 nucleotides read TGTGCCAGCAGCCTGCATATTGGGAACACTGAAGCTTTCTTT. Its protein product is CASSLHIGNTEAFF.

The chain has TRBV6-1 and TRBJ2-3; perhaps TRBD1 as D (5 bases). The V gene lost 9 bases and the J gene lost 7 bases, with 17 bases spanning the gap. Germline CDR1 MNHNS, CDR2 SASEGT. The CDR3 has 13 amino acids. CDR3 sequence reads: CASRNPGPNTQYF. The CDR3 DNA reads TGTGCCAGTAGGAACCCAGGGCCCAATACGCAGTATTTT.

The V gene is TRBV9, the J gene TRBJ1-6; tentatively, D is TRBD1 (5 bases). The CDR3 covers 16 residues. Germline values: CDR1 SGDLS, CDR2 YYNGEE. The germline V and J ends were trimmed by 3 bases and 7 bases, with 17 bases remaining between them. The CDR3 protein is CASSAGAGGRNSPLHF. As DNA, the CDR3 is TGTGCCAGCAGCGCCGGCGCGGGGGGAAGAAATTCACCCCTCCACTTT.

The chain is built from TRBV11-2 and TRBJ2-3; D is unresolved. This CDR3 has 12 residues. V was clipped by 4 bases and J by 4 bases, with 6 bases between them. Germline assignment: CDR1 SGHAT and CDR2 FQNNGV. DNA of the CDR3: TGTGCCAGCAGCTCGCTGGCAGATACGCAGTATTTT. Protein product: CASSSLADTQYF. Full variable domain (missing parts from reference TRBV11-2 and TRBJ2-3): EAGVAQSPRYKIIEKRQSVAFWCNPISGHATLYWYQQILGQGPKLLIQFQNNGVVDDSQLPKDRFSAERLKGVDSTLKIQPAKLEDSAVYLCASSSLADTQYFGPGTRLTVL.

Here the CDR3 reads CASSPQTSGAGELFF. The DNA for the CDR3 is TGTGCCAGCAGTCCCCAGACTAGCGGGGCCGGGGAGCTGTTTTTT. The chain joins TRBV2 to TRBJ2-2; 11 nucleotides line up with TRBD2. Germline V gene data show CDR1 as SNHLY and CDR2 as FYNNEI. The CDR3 spans 15 residues. The trim removed 5 bases at V and 6 bases at J, leaving 5 bases unmatched.